This TCR beta chain was documented in a study of shared clonotypes between healthy human individuals (dated by TCRdb to 2018 to 2020). Broadly, across the study: A couple of women and three men aged 18 to 49 years were included in the cohort. Per donor, three plates each were used for CD4 naive and CD4 memory, two for CD8 naive, and one for CD8 memory. The study deeply sequenced blood TCR repertoires of five healthy adults to estimate repertoire size and the extent of clonotype sharing between individuals. To increase sequencing depth and limit assay-specific biases, TCR repertoire library preparation and sequencing were carried out by different laboratories using diverse techniques. Per donor, leukapheresis produced somewhere between about 0.94 and 8.9 billion PBMCs. Study-level results and caveats: Clonotypes shared by all four sorted-subset donors showed higher generation probabilities than non-shared clonotypes. Incomplete sequencing was indicated by rarefaction of sorted-subset datasets, despite the large sequencing depth. Sampling was restricted to blood, and TCR repertoires in tissues likely differ from the TCR repertoires found in blood. Because the study included only a small number of donors, the genetic and exposure-history diversity represented was limited. Naive subsets generally had larger estimated clonotype richness than memory subsets. Based on pairwise subsampling, the degree of clonotype sharing among donors was expected to be affected by sequencing depth. Across several donors, around 5% of naive CD4, 3% to 3.5% of naive CD8, about 2% of memory CD4, and under 0.45% of memory CD8 clonotypes were shared.

Healthy HIV-negative adults with no recently reported acute infections or vaccinations were included as donors. All donors were Caucasian adults living in Nashville, Tennessee, USA. CD4+ T cells were enriched by magnetic negative selection, after which naive cells were positively selected on CD45RA and the negative fraction was taken as the memory subset. After blood collection by leukapheresis, PBMCs were isolated using Ficoll-Histopaque density gradient centrifugation and then cryopreserved in the vapor phase of liquid nitrogen. Analytical flow cytometry was used to check the purity and quantity of every magnetically sorted T cell population. Each sorted fraction had its genomic DNA isolated and then quantified by UV absorbance on a Nanodrop 2000c. Points on this clone: It lacks a known antigen. No qualities accompany the bases; no much larger clone lies one base away.

Using the deep immunoSEQ assay, TCR CDR3 regions were amplified from genomic DNA by multiplex PCR. Extracted genomic DNA from each cell subset was spread evenly across all wells of several immunoSEQ 96-well plates, with each plate serving as a replicate. Each replicate PCR for sorted subsets received about 220 ng genomic DNA, equal to 28,000 or so T cell genomes. Purified libraries were quantified with a Qubit 3.0 fluorometer, sized on a Bioanalyzer 2100, and re-quantified with the KAPA Library Quantification kit. A separate single-read 150-cycle Illumina NextSeq 550 flow cell was used to sequence each immunoSEQ 96-well plate. As for the authors' bioinformatics: Because the immunoSEQ output held only junctional sequences and lacked quality scores, the filtering could not match the filtering applied to full-length reads. To assign V/J genes and CDR3, sequences were annotated using PyIR, a Python wrapper for IgBLAST v1.9, with IMGT germline references. Reads with weak V/J assignments (E-value above 1e-6), missing CDR3, stop codons, out-of-frame junctions, or ambiguous translated residues were removed. A V3J clonotype was defined by an identical inferred V gene, J gene, and CDR3 amino acid sequence. The percentage overlap between two repertoires was calculated by dividing the number of shared unique clonotypes by the size of the smaller repertoire. RTK rarefaction, the Chao1 estimator, and Recon v2.1 estimates of unobserved clonotypes were used to assess repertoire richness. For all TCRbeta clonotypes obtained by the gDNA method from a handful of donors, generation probabilities were computed with OLGA. What TCRdb holds here is the immuneACCESS table cut down to in-frame rearrangements. Part of the clones is not present; checked against another copy, under half of the missing clones reflect an unresolved V gene, and the others are unexplained. The D gene and trimming were derived from the DNA, and the V and J assignments and clone size from that table. This sample lists 2 million to 3 million clones; roughly 93% were detected once. Approximately 0.37% of the sample goes to the ten largest clones.

From the cysteine up to the phenylalanine, the CDR3 has a length of 14 residues. The read is trimmed to its CDR3 DNA, 42 bases read in frame from base 1. CDR1 and CDR2 were assigned from the germline V gene (reference sequence) as SGHAT and FQDESV. V loses 7 bases, J loses 7 bases, and the germline ends lie 19 bases apart. This chain joins TRBV11-1 to TRBJ1-2; the best D guess is TRBD1, with 6 bases matching. This sequence was found in a man younger than 35 in good health. Some clones in this sample may be carry-over from other donors' samples. The sequenced sample consisted of naive CD4+ T cells from PBMCs. Sample cell subset or site, as interpreted from the label and publication: CD45RA+ positively selected. This receptor has the CDR3 CASIEGGSGRGYTF. In nucleotide form, the sequence is TGTGCCAGCATCGAGGGGGGGAGTGGACGTGGCTACACCTTC.